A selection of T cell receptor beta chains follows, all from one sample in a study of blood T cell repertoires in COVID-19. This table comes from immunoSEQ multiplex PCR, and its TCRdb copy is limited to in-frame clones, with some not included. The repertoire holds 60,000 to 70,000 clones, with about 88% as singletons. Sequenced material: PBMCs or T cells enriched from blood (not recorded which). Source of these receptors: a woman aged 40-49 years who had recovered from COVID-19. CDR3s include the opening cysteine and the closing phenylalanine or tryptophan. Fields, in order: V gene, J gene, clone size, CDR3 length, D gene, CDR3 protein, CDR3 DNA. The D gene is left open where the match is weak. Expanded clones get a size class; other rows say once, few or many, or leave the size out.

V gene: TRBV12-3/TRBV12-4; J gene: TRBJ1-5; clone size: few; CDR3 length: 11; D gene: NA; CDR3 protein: CASSSGGPQHF; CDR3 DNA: TGTGCCAGCAGTTCCGGGGGGCCCCAGCATTTT
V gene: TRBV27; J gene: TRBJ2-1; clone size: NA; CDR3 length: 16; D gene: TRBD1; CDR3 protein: CASSSPGQSSYNEQFF; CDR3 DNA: TGTGCCAGCAGTTCCCCGGGACAGAGCTCCTACAATGAGCAGTTCTTC
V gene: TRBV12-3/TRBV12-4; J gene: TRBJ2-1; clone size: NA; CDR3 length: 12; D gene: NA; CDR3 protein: CATSPQGNEQFF; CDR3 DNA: TGTGCCACCTCCCCCCAGGGCAATGAGCAGTTCTTC
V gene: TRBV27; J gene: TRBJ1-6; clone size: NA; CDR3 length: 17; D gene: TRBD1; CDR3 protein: CASSLGQTGGRDSPLHF; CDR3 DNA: TGTGCCAGCAGTTTAGGTCAGACAGGGGGCAGGGATTCACCCCTCCACTTT
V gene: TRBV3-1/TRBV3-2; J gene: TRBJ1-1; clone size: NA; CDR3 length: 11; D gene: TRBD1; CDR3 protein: CATRGPAEAFF; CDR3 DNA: TGTGCTACCAGGGGGCCAGCTGAAGCTTTCTTT
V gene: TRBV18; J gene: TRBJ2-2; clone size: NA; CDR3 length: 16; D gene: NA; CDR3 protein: CASSPPSRRDTGELFF; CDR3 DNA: TGTGCCAGCTCGCCGCCCAGTCGGCGGGACACCGGGGAGCTGTTTTTT
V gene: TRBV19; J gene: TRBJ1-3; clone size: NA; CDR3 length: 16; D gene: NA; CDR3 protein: CASSRSGANSGNTIYF; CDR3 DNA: TGTGCCAGTAGTCGGTCAGGGGCCAACTCTGGAAACACCATATATTTT
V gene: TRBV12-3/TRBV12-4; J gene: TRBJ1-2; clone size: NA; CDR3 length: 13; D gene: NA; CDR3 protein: CASSLLRAGGYTF; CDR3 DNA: TGTGCCAGCAGTTTGCTCAGGGCCGGCGGCTACACCTTC
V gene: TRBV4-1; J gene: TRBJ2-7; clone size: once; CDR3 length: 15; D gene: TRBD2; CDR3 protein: CASSLTSGGVGEQYF; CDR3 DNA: TGCGCCAGCAGCCTAACTAGCGGGGGGGTAGGCGAGCAGTACTTC
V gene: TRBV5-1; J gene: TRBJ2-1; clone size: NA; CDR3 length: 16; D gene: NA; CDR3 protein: CASSLGDSFSYNEQFF; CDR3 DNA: TGCGCCAGCAGCTTGGGTGACTCCTTCTCCTACAATGAGCAGTTCTTC
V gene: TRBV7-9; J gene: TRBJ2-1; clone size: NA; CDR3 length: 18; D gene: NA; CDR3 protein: CASSLPLGSGHSYNEQFF; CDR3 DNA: TGTGCCAGCAGCTTACCCCTCGGTTCCGGACACTCCTACAATGAGCAGTTCTTC
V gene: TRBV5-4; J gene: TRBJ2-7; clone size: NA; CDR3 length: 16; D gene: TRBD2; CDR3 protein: CASSKGTSGGLYEQYF; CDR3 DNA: TGTGCCAGCAGCAAAGGGACTAGCGGGGGGCTATACGAGCAGTACTTC
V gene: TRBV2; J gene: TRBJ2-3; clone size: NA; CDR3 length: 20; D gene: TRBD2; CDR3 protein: CASSPIPPGLAGGRTDTQYF; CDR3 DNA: TGTGCCAGCAGTCCCATCCCCCCCGGACTAGCGGGGGGTCGCACAGATACGCAGTATTTT
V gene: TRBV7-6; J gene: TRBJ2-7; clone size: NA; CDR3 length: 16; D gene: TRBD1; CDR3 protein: CASSLEPGQGVHEQYF; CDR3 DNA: TGTGCCAGCAGCTTAGAACCGGGACAGGGGGTCCACGAGCAGTACTTC
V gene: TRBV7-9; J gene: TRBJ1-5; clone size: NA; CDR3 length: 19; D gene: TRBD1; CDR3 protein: CASSLATGEEGGKCQPQHF; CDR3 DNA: TGTGCCAGCAGCTTAGCGACAGGGGAGGAAGGGGGCAAATGTCAGCCCCAGCATTTT
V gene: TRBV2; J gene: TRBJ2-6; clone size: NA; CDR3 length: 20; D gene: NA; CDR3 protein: CASSKKMSPGLSSGANVLTF; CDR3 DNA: TGTGCCAGCAGTAAGAAAATGAGTCCAGGTCTTTCCTCTGGGGCCAACGTCCTGACTTTC
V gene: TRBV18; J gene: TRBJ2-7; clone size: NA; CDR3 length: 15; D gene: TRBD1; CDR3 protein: CASSPRDRASYEQYF; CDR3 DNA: TGTGCCAGCTCACCTCGGGACAGGGCTTCCTACGAGCAGTACTTC
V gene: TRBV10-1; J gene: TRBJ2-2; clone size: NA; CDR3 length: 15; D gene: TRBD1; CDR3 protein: CASSDEGAVAGELFF; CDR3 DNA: TGCGCCAGCAGTGACGAGGGGGCGGTGGCCGGGGAGCTGTTTTTT
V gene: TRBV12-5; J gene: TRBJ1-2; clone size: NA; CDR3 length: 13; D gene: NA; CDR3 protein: CASGFGRSEGYTF; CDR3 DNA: TGTGCTAGTGGTTTTGGCCGCTCGGAGGGCTACACCTTC
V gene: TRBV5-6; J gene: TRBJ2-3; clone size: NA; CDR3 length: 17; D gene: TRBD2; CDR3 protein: CASSLRGAGGGTDTQYF; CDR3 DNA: TGTGCCAGCAGCTTGCGTGGCGCGGGGGGAGGCACAGATACGCAGTATTTT
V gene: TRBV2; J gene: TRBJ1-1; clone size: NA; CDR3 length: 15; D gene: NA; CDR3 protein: CASSGGAGVYTEAFF; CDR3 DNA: TGTGCCAGCAGTGGGGGTGCAGGGGTGTACACTGAAGCTTTCTTT
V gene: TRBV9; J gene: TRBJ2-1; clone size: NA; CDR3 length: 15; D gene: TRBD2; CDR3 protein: CASSATSGGYNEQFF; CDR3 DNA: TGTGCCAGCAGCGCCACTAGCGGGGGGTACAATGAGCAGTTCTTC